This paragraph covers one TCR beta chain sequence. Its target is not known. Healthy adults negative for HIV, lacking recent acute infections or vaccinations, served as donors. Nashville, Tennessee was home to all donors, each a Caucasian adult. The data were taken from a study of shared clonotypes between healthy human individuals. Study information: Participating donors consisted of two women and a few men aged 18 to 49.

Libraries were prepared by immunoSEQ multiplex PCR; TCRdb keeps only in-frame clonotypes and omits some of them. The repertoire holds roughly 480,000 clones, about 80% seen once, with approximately 12% in the top ten. Germline CDR1 is MNHNY and CDR2 is SVGAGI (reference sequence). CDR3 length: 13 residues. V was clipped by 7 bases and J by 7 bases; unmatched bases: 4. Notes on the study in general: Few donors restricted represented genetic and exposure-history diversity.

This TCR derives from a woman aged 40 to 49 in good health. Some clones in this sample may be carry-over from other donors' samples. This chain joins TRBV6-6 and TRBJ2-1; 10 bases agree with TRBD1. The sample consisted of PBMCs. The CDR3: CASTPGQGNEQFF. CDR3 nucleotide sequence: TGTGCCAGCACCCCGGGACAGGGGAATGAGCAGTTCTTC.